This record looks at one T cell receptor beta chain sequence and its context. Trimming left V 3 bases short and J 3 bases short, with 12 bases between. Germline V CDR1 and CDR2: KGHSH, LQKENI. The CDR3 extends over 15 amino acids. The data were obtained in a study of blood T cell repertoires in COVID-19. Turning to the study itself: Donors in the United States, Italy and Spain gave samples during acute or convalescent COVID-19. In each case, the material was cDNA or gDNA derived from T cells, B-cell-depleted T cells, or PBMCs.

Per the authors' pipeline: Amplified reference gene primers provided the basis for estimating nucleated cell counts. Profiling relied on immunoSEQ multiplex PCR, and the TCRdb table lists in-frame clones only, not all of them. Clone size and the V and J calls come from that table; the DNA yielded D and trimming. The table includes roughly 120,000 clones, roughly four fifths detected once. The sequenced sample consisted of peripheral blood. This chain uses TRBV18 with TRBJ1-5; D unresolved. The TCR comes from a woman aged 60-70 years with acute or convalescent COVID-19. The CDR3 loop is CASSPGLDSNQPQHF. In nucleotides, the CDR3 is TGTGCCAGCTCACCCGGACTGGATTCCAATCAGCCCCAGCATTTT.